The 26 T cell receptor beta chains listed next were all sequenced from one sample in a study of T cells after yellow fever vaccination. TCRdb recomputed calls from the 5' RACE reads with MiXCR, one row per CDR3 protein. Among some 350,000 distinct CDR3 sequences listed, about 9.5% were seen once. The sequencing here drew on PBMCs, taken on the day of the first yellow fever vaccination. The receptors derive from a man aged 18 to 30 who received the YFV17D yellow fever vaccine.

The V gene is TRBV6-1, the J gene TRBJ2-4; TRBD2 matches at 10 bases. Unmatched junction bases numbered 10, after V lost 7 bases and J lost 10 bases. Germline V gene lookup returns CDR1 MNHNS and CDR2 SASEGT. The CDR3 covers 14 residues. The DNA of the CDR3 is TGTGCCAGCAACCCAGCGGGGGGGGGTTATATTCAGTACTTC. Amino acids: CASNPAGGGYIQYF.

This clonotype was detected many times. The junction and the germline gene differ at one end; a read error may be behind it. The chain is built from TRBV5-1 and TRBJ2-7, with a tentative D call TRBD2 (5 bases). The germline gives CDR1 SGHRS, CDR2 YFSETQ. The CDR3 is 12 residues long. Here the CDR3 DNA reads TGCGCCAGCAGTTTGGACTTAACCGAGCAGTACTTC. Translation: CASSLDLTEQYF.

The chain joins TRBV28 to TRBJ1-1; D is uncertain. Germline CDR1 is MDHEN and CDR2 is SYDVKM. The CDR3 covers 14 residues. The germline V and J ends were trimmed by 3 bases and 0 bases, with 8 bases remaining between them. CDR3 region: CASSFRLLNTEAFF. DNA for the CDR3: TGTGCCAGCAGTTTTCGGTTATTGAACACTGAAGCTTTCTTT.

The CDR3 DNA follows: TGTGCCAGCAGTAATAAGGGCCGTCCCTTTTTCGCCCTCCACTTT. It is translated as CASSNKGRPFFALHF. The V and J genes are TRBV27 and TRBJ1-6; D is unresolved. V lost 5 bases and J lost 14, with 22 bases in between. Germline CDR1 and CDR2: MNHEY and SMNVEV (reference sequence). The CDR3 spans 15 residues.

J is TRBJ2-1 and V is TRBV7-2, with 11 bases that match TRBD2. CDR1 and CDR2 from the germline V gene are SGHTA and FQGNSA. J was trimmed by 3 bases and V by 4 bases; bases with no gene match: 2. This CDR3 is 15 amino acids long. The CDR3 loop reads CASSYSGGGYNEQFF. CDR3 bases: TGTGCCAGCAGCTATAGCGGGGGGGGCTACAATGAGCAGTTCTTC. Filled out from reference TRBV7-2 and TRBJ2-1, the complete variable domain reads GAGVSQSPSNKVTEKGKDVELRCDPISGHTALYWYRQSLGQGLEFLIYFQGNSAPDKSGLPSDRFSAERTGGSVSTLTIQRTQQEDSAVYLCASSYSGGGYNEQFFGPGTRLTVL.

The V call is TRBV5-1, the J call TRBJ2-5, with D possibly called TRBD1 or TRBD2 (6 bases each). Trimming pared 1 base from V and 5 bases from J, leaving 15 bases between. CDR1 is SGHRS, CDR2 YFSETQ, per germline. This CDR3 is 15 amino acids long. CDR3 region: CASSLLLRGLETQYF. The CDR3 DNA reads TGCGCCAGCAGCTTGTTGCTCCGGGGGCTGGAGACCCAGTACTTC. Variable domain in full (rest from reference TRBV5-1 and TRBJ2-5): KAGVTQTPRYLIKTRGQQVTLSCSPISGHRSVSWYQQTPGQGLQFLFEYFSETQRNKGNFPGRFSGRQFSNSRSEMNVSTLELGDSALYLCASSLLLRGLETQYFGPGTRLLVL.

In this sample, this clonotype turned up a few times. This rearrangement joins TRBV9 to TRBJ2-3, with 9 bases aligning to TRBD2. Trimming at V came to 4 bases and at J to 6 bases, leaving 9 bases not matched to a gene. Germline V lookup: CDR1 SGDLS, CDR2 YYNGEE. The CDR3 covers 15 residues. CDR3 residues: CASSRASGALDTQYF. CDR3 sequence (DNA): TGTGCCAGCAGCCGAGCTAGCGGGGCGCTTGATACGCAGTATTTT.

This clonotype was counted between two and nine times. CDR3: CASSGGLADTYEQYV. The CDR3 DNA follows: TGTGCCAGCAGCGGAGGACTAGCGGACACCTACGAGCAGTACGTC. The J gene is TRBJ2-7, the V gene TRBV5-4; the match to TRBD2 covers 10 bases. Germline V lookup: CDR1 SGHNT, CDR2 YYREEE (reference sequence). V shed 4 bases and J 2 bases; nucleotides not matched to a gene: 6. The CDR3 loop spans 15 amino acids.

This clonotype was recorded a few times. The chain links TRBV10-3 to TRBJ1-1; D is uncertain. Germline CDR1 is ENHRY and CDR2 is SYGVKD. The CDR3 loop spans 14 amino acids. The ends were cut back, 4 bases at V and 4 bases at J, with 13 bases in the middle. CDR3 region: CAISAGPPSTEAFF. As DNA, the CDR3 is TGTGCCATCAGTGCGGGTCCCCCGAGCACTGAAGCTTTCTTT.

This clonotype was observed a few times. V gene TRBV5-4 combines with J gene TRBJ2-7, with 9 bases lining up with TRBD1. The J segment lost 5 bases and the V segment lost 3 bases, leaving 6 bases of the junction unmatched. The CDR3 is 14 amino acids. The germline CDR1 and CDR2 sequences are SGHNT and YYREEE (reference sequence). The CDR3 region has the DNA TGTGCCAGCAGCTCGCGGGACAGGGTCCACGAGCAGTACTTC. The encoded protein is CASSSRDRVHEQYF.

Only a few counts were recorded for this clonotype. The gene calls are TRBV6-5 and TRBJ2-3, with 8 bases aligning to TRBD2. The V gene's germline CDR1 is MNHEY and CDR2 SVGAGI. The CDR3 extends over 14 amino acids. The V segment lost 9 bases and the J segment 4 bases; nucleotides outside the gene matches: 9. The CDR3 nucleotides read TGTGCCAGTCAACGGGAGGGGGGCGCAGATACGCAGTATTTT. Translating it yields CASQREGGADTQYF.

This clonotype has only a few counts. The chain carries TRBV7-2 and TRBJ2-3; D not certain. V lost 0 bases and J 2 bases, leaving 6 bases between the germline ends. Germline V lookup: CDR1 SGHTA, CDR2 FQGNSA. The CDR3 length is 14 residues. CDR3 DNA sequence: TGTGCCAGCAGCTTAGCCGGGTACACAGATACGCAGTATTTT. Residues: CASSLAGYTDTQYF.

This clonotype was counted many times. The chain is built from TRBV5-1 and TRBJ2-5, with no clear D. V gave up 1 base and J gave up 1 base, with 8 bases separating them. The germline V gene encodes CDR1 SGHRS and CDR2 YFSETQ. CDR3 length equals 14 residues. In DNA form, the CDR3 reads TGCGCCAGCAGCTTGATCGACCCCCAAGAGACCCAGTACTTC. This encodes CASSLIDPQETQYF.

This clonotype occurred many times. The CDR3 sequence is CASSLTGRGNTIYF. CDR3 nucleotides: TGTGCCAGCAGTCTTACAGGGCGTGGAAACACCATATATTTT. The V and J genes are TRBV11-2 and TRBJ1-3; tentative D call: TRBD1 (6 bases). Trimming took 6 bases from V and 3 from J, leaving 12 bases between them. The CDR3 length is 14 residues. The germline CDR1 and CDR2 sequences are SGHAT and FQNNGV.

This clonotype appeared a few times. V gene TRBV20-1 combines with J gene TRBJ2-6; no reliable D call. The CDR3 has 13 amino acids. V shed 6 bases and J shed 2 bases, with 8 bases lying between them. Per germline, CDR1 DFQATT and CDR2 SNEGSKA (reference sequence). The CDR3 loop is CSAPRPGANVLTF. In DNA, the CDR3 is TGCAGTGCCCCCCGCCCTGGGGCCAACGTCCTGACTTTC.

This clonotype was seen a few times. The chain recombines TRBV7-2 with TRBJ2-2; 9 positions agree with TRBD1. Unmatched junction bases numbered 9, after V lost 5 bases and J lost 5 bases. Germline V gene data show CDR1 as SGHTA and CDR2 as FQGNSA. CDR3 size: 16 residues. The CDR3 sequence: CASSERTGQGTGELFF. CDR3 nucleotide sequence: TGTGCCAGCAGCGAAAGAACGGGACAGGGAACCGGGGAGCTGTTTTTT.

The gene calls are TRBV7-9 and TRBJ2-3; 7 positions agree with TRBD1. Looked up from germline, CDR1 is SEHNR and CDR2 is FQNEAQ (reference sequence). V lost 8 bases and J lost 1; bases outside the gene matches: 9. The CDR3 sequence is 15 residues long. The CDR3 reads CASASFDRGTDTQYF. The CDR3 DNA follows: TGTGCCAGCGCTTCTTTTGACAGGGGCACAGATACGCAGTATTTT.

The V and J genes are TRBV7-9 and TRBJ2-6; D perhaps matches TRBD1 (6 bases). CDR1 is SEHNR, CDR2 FQNEAQ, per germline (reference sequence). The CDR3 length is 15 residues. Between the trimmed V and J ends, which lost 3 bases and 4 bases, there was a span of 10 bases. The DNA of the CDR3 is TGTGCCAGCAGCTTTGGGGGCTCCGGGGCCAACGTCCTGACTTTC. The encoded protein is CASSFGGSGANVLTF. Full variable domain (outside the CDR3, taken from reference TRBV7-9 and TRBJ2-6): DTGVSQNPRHKITKRGQNVTFRCDPISEHNRLYWYRQTLGQGPEFLTYFQNEAQLEKSRLLSDRFSAERPKGSFSTLEIQRTEQGDSAMYLCASSFGGSGANVLTFGAGSRLTVL.

This chain connects TRBV9 to TRBJ1-5; possible D gene TRBD1, 5 bases. Germline CDR1 reads SGDLS; CDR2 reads YYNGEE. The CDR3 is 15 residues long. Trimming removed 2 bases at V and 5 bases at J, with 14 bases between. The CDR3 spells CASSVLSGVDQPQHF. Written as DNA, the CDR3 is TGTGCCAGCAGCGTGTTGTCGGGGGTCGATCAGCCCCAGCATTTT.

This chain uses TRBV11-2 with TRBJ2-2; possible D gene TRBD1, 5 bases. Germline V lookup: CDR1 SGHAT, CDR2 FQNNGV. The CDR3 runs 18 residues. Deletions cut 0 bases from V and 0 bases from J, with 14 bases between. The CDR3 loop reads CASSLEYGAATNTGELFF. CDR3 nucleotides: TGTGCCAGCAGCTTAGAGTATGGGGCGGCCACGAACACCGGGGAGCTGTTTTTT.

This clonotype came up many times. The rearrangement uses TRBV20-1 and TRBJ2-3; D is possibly TRBD1 (5 bases). This CDR3 comprises 13 residues. Germline CDR1 and CDR2: DFQATT and SNEGSKA (reference sequence). V was shortened by 6 bases and J by 0 bases, with 10 bases between the two germline ends. CDR3 protein: CSAFDSSTDTQYF. CDR3 nucleotide sequence: TGCAGTGCCTTCGACAGTAGCACAGATACGCAGTATTTT.

The chain combines TRBV20-1 with TRBJ2-5, with D uncertain. CDR3 length: 13 amino acids. Germline CDR1 DFQATT, CDR2 SNEGSKA (reference sequence). V lost 3 bases and J 2 bases, leaving 10 bases between the germline ends. This CDR3 reads CSASKARQETQYF. The DNA of the CDR3 is TGCAGTGCTAGCAAGGCCAGACAAGAGACCCAGTACTTC.

The rearrangement uses TRBV18 and TRBJ1-2, with TRBD1 identical over 9 bases. This CDR3 contains 13 residues. The J segment lost 5 bases and the V segment lost 8 bases, leaving 6 bases of the junction unmatched. Per the germline V gene, CDR1 is KGHSH and CDR2 is LQKENI. The CDR3 DNA follows: TGTGCCAGCGGCCGACAGGGGGATTATGGCTACACCTTC. This codes for CASGRQGDYGYTF.

The chain carries TRBV12-3 or TRBV12-4 and TRBJ2-1; D uncertain. V lost 3 bases to trimming and J lost 1 base, with 10 bases between them. The length of the CDR3 is 15 residues. CDR3: CASSFTLVSYNEQFF. CDR3 nucleotide sequence: TGTGCCAGCAGTTTTACACTTGTTTCCTACAATGAGCAGTTCTTC.

The chain is built from TRBV4-1 and TRBJ2-5, with D possibly being TRBD2 (6 bases). Trimming removed 0 bases from V and 7 bases from J, with 18 bases in between. This CDR3 has 16 residues. Germline V gene sequence: CDR1 MGHRA, CDR2 YSYEKL. CDR3 residues: CASSQDSGPRSGTQYF. CDR3 in DNA: TGCGCCAGCAGCCAAGATAGCGGTCCTAGATCGGGGACCCAGTACTTC.

This clonotype was picked up many times. In DNA form, the CDR3 reads TGCGCCAGCAGCCAAGTTTGGGACGGGGAGCTGTTTTTT. Its translation is CASSQVWDGELFF. The chain has TRBV4-1 and TRBJ2-2; no reliable D call. V was trimmed by 1 base and J by 7 bases, leaving 7 bases between them. CDR1 is MGHRA and CDR2 is YSYEKL in the germline V gene. The CDR3 totals 13 residues.